This record concerns one TCR beta chain sequence. Its cognate antigen is unknown. This sample is part of a study of post-analysis software for immune sequencing data. Study at large: Clinical courses comprised relapsing-remitting, secondary progressive and progressive-relapsing multiple sclerosis.

Trimming shortened V by 7 bases and J by 0 bases, and 12 bases separated the two germline ends. Germline V gene sequence: CDR1 DFQATT, CDR2 SNEGSKA (reference sequence). This CDR3 comprises 13 residues. Whole-study findings and limits: TRBV segments more frequent in patients than in controls numbered roughly 5 and included TRBV5-6, TRBV5-1 and TRBV20-1. There was significantly lower normalized Chao1 diversity in multiple sclerosis patients than in controls. When the samples were clustered directly with F measure, those that had been prepared in the same batch showed strong co-clustering.

Unique molecular identifiers were carried by the TCR beta cDNA libraries. When 1 to 10 million T cells were used, they gave 500,000 or so cDNA molecules. TCRdb redid the calling of the PCR reads with MiXCR, one entry per CDR3 protein. In the table there are approximately 250,000 distinct CDR3 sequences, 36% of which are singletons. Source material: blood. This chain joins TRBV20-1 and TRBJ1-1; D is uncertain. The clonotype was recovered from a girl aged 10-17 years with multiple sclerosis. Here the CDR3 DNA reads TGCAGTGGAATTCAGGTCATGAACACTGAAGCTTTCTTT. Its protein is CSGIQVMNTEAFF.